This T cell receptor (beta chain) stems from a study of OX40 agonist ivuxolimab in advanced cancers. Study as a whole: One hepatocellular carcinoma and a couple of cutaneous melanoma patients partially responded. Overall study findings and caveats: At 0.1 to 3.0 mg/kg and by week 6, clonal expansion occurred in CD4+ and CD8+ blood T cells.

Collection of blood occurred at baseline, at cycle 4 day 1, and at cycle 7 day 1. Germline CDR1 is LNHDA and CDR2 is SQIVND (reference sequence). The germline V and J ends were trimmed by 5 bases and 2 bases, with 9 bases remaining between them. This CDR3 contains 13 residues. A note on this clone: Its specificity is not known.

Assay used: immunoSEQ multiplex PCR; TCRdb lists only in-frame clones, some missing. This table has approximately 61,000 clones, around nine tenths appearing once. Specimen: CD4+ or CD8+ T cells sorted from blood, collected in a trial of the OX40 agonist ivuxolimab. This chain connects TRBV19 to TRBJ1-2; a possible D gene is TRBD1 (6 bases). This receptor was obtained from an adult with an advanced solid tumor such as melanoma, head and neck, liver or kidney cancer. CDR3 protein: CASSSDRNYGYTF. CDR3 nucleotides: TGTGCCAGTAGTTCCGACAGGAACTATGGCTACACCTTC.